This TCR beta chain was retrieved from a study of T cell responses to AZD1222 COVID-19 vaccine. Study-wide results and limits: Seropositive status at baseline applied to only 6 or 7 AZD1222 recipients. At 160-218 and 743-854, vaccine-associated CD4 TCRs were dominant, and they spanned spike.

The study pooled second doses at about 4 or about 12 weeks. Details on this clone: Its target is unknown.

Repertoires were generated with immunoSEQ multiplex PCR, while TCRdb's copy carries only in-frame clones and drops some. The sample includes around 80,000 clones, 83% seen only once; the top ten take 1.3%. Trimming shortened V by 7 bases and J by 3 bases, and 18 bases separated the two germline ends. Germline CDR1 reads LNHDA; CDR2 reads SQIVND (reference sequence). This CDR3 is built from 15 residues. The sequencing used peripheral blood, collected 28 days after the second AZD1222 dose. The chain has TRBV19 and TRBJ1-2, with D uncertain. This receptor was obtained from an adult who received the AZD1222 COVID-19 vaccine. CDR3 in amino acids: CASNPTWTADYGYTF. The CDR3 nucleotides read TGTGCCAGTAACCCCACGTGGACCGCAGACTATGGCTACACCTTC.